This T cell receptor beta chain comes out of a study of T cell responses to AZD1222 COVID-19 vaccine. Whole-study results and caveats: Clonal diversity was possibly underestimated, and white British individuals and females predominated among donors.

With respect to this clone: What it recognizes is unknown.

Only in-frame clones appear in the TCRdb table, and some are missing; sequencing was by immunoSEQ multiplex PCR. This sample has 150,000 to 180,000 clones, with roughly 90% found just once. Germline assignment: CDR1 SGHRS and CDR2 YFSETQ. This CDR3 spans 14 amino acids. V shed 3 bases and J shed 5 bases, with 13 bases lying between them. This TCR was sampled from an adult in good health. This sample comprised peripheral blood, obtained on day 0 of AZD1222 vaccination. J is TRBJ2-3 and V is TRBV5-1; D call uncertain. DNA for the CDR3: TGCGCCAGCAGCTGGGGTAGTTCGGGAGATACGCAGTATTTT. As protein: CASSWGSSGDTQYF.